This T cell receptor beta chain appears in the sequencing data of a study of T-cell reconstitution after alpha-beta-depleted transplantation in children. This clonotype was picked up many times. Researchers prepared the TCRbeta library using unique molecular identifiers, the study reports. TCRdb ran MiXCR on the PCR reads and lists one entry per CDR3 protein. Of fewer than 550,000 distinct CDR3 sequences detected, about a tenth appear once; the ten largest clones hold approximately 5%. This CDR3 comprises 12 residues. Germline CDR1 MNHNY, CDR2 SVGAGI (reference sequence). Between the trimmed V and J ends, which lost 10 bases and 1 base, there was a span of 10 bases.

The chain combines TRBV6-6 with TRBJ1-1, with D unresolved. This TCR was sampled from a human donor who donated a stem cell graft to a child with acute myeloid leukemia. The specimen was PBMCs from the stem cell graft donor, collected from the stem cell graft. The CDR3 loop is CATLAKNTEAFF. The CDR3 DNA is TGTGCCACCCTGGCCAAGAACACTGAAGCTTTCTTT.